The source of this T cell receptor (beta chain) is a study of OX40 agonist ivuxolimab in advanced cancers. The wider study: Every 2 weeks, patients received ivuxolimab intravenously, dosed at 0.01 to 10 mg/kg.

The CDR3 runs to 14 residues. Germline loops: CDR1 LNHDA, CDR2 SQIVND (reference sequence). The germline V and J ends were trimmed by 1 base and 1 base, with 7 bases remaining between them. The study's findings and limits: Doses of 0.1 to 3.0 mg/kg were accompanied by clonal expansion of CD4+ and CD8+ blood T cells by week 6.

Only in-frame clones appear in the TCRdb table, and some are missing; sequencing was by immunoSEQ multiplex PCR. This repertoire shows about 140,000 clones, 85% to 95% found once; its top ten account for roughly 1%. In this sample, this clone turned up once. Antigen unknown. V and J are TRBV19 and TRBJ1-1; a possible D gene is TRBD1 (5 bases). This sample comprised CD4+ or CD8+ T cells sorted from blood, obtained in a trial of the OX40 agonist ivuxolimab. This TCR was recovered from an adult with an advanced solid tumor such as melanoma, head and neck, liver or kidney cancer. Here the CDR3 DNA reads TGTGCCAGTAGTATAGCTACAGGGAACACTGAAGCTTTCTTT. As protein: CASSIATGNTEAFF.